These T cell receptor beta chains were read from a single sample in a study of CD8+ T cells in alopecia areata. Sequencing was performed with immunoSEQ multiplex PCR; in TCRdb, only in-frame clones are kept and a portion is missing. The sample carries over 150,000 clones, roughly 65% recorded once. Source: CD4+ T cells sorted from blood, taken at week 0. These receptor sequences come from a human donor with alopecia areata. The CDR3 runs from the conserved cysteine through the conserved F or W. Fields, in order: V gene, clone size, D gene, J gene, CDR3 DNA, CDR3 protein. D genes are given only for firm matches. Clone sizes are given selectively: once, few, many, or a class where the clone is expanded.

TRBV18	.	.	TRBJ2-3	TGTGCCAGCTCACAGGGGGCAGATACGCAGTATTTT	CASSQGADTQYF
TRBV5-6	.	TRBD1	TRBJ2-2	TGTGCCAGCAGCTCCCTTCTTGGGACAGGGGGGTTCGCCGGGGAGCTGTTTTTT	CASSSLLGTGGFAGELFF
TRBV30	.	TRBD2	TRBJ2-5	TGTGCCTGGAACTCGCGGGGGGTTCAAGAGACCCAGTACTTC	CAWNSRGVQETQYF
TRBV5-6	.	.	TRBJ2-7	TGTGCCAGCAGCTTCTACAAACTCTCGTCCCACGAGCAGTACTTC	CASSFYKLSSHEQYF
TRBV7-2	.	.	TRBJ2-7	TGTGCCAGCAGCCCCCCCAGACAGAGATCGCACGAGCAGTACTTC	CASSPPRQRSHEQYF
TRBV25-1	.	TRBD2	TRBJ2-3	TGTGCCAGCAGTGACCTAGCGGGGAACACAGATACGCAGTATTTT	CASSDLAGNTDTQYF
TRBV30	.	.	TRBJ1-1	TGTGCCTGGAAGGAACAGGTGTACACTGAAGCTTTCTTT	CAWKEQVYTEAFF
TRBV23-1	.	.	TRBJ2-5	TGCGCCCCCAAGTACCAGGGAACACAAGAGACCCAGTACTTC	CAPKYQGTQETQYF
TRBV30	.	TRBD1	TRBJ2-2	TGTGCCTGGAGTGCACCCACCGGGACAGTGATTACCGGGGAGCTGTTTTTT	CAWSAPTGTVITGELFF
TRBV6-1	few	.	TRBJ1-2	TGTGCCAGCACCGAAGCGGGCCCCCGGCAGGGCTACACCTTC	CASTEAGPRQGYTF
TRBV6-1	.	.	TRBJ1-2	TGTGCCAGCAGTGAAGACTCAGGAGTTTGGGGCTACACCTTC	CASSEDSGVWGYTF
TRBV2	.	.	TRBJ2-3	TGTGCCAGCAGTCCCCTGAGCGACACAGATACGCAGTATTTT	CASSPLSDTDTQYF
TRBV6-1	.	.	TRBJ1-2	TGTGCCAGCAGTGAAGCTAGTGGTACCCTGAATGGCTACACCTTC	CASSEASGTLNGYTF
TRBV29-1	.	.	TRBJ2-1	TGCAGCGGTTGGGCGAATGAGCAGTTCTTC	CSGWANEQFF
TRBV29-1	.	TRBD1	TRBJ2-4	TGCAGCGTTGTGGTCCGGACAGGTAGAAACATTCAGTACTTC	CSVVVRTGRNIQYF
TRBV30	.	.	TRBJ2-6	TGTGCCTGCTTGACACCTGTGACCTCTGGGGCCAACGTCCTGACTTTC	CACLTPVTSGANVLTF
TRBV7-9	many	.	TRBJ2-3	TGTGCCAGCAGCATACCGGGCCCAGATACGCAGTATTTT	CASSIPGPDTQYF
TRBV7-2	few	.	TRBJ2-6	TGTGCCAGCAGCTTACAGGGACGGAGCTCTGGGGCCAACGTCCTGACTTTC	CASSLQGRSSGANVLTF
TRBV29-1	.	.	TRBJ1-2	TGCAGCGTTGATGTGGAAGGGACTCCCTCTGGCTACACCTTC	CSVDVEGTPSGYTF
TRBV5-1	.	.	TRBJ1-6	TGCGCCAGCAGCAAACCCAGACCGGATTCACCCCTCCACTTT	CASSKPRPDSPLHF
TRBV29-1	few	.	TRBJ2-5	TGCAGCGCCACCCAGGGGGGAATCGGGGAGACCCAGTACTTC	CSATQGGIGETQYF
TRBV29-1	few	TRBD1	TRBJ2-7	TGCAGCGTAGCCGAGACAGGGAACGAGCAGTACTTC	CSVAETGNEQYF
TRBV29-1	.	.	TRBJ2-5	TGCAGCCTTTTTGTACCGGAAGAGACCCAGTACTTC	CSLFVPEETQYF
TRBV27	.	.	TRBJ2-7	TGTGCCAGTTGCGGGGATGCCTACGAGCAGTACTTC	CASCGDAYEQYF